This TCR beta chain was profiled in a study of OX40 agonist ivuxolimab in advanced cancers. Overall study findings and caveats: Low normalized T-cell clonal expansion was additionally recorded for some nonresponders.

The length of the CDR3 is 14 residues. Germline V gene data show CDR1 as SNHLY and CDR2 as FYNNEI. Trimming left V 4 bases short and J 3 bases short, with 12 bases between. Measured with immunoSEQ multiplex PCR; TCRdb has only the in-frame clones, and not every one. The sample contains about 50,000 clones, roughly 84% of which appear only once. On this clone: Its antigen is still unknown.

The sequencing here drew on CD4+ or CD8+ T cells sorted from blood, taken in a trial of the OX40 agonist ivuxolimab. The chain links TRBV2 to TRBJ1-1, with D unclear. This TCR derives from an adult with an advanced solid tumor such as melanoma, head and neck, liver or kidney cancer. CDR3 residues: CASSVVRVDTEAFF. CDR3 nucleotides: TGTGCCAGCAGTGTGGTTCGTGTGGACACTGAAGCTTTCTTT.